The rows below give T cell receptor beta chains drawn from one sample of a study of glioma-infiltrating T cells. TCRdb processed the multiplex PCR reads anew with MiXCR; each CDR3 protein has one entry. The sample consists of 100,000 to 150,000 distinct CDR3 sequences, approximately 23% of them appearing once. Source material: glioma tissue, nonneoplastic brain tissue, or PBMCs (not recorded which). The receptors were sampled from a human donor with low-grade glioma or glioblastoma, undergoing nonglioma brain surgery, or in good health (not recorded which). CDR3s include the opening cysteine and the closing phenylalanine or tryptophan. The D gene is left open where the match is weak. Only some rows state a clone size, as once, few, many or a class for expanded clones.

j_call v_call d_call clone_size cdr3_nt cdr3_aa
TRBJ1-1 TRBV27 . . TGTGCCAGCTGGGAAATTACCAGGAACACTGAGGCTTTCTTT CASWEITRNTEAFF
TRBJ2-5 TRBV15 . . TGTGCCACCAGCAGAGATGGCAGCGGGCCTATTCAAGAGACCCAGTACTTC CATSRDGSGPIQETQYF
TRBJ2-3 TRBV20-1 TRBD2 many TGCAGTGCTAGAGTGGGAGGGGTTGGCACTGCCACAGATACGCAGTATTTT CSARVGGVGTATDTQYF
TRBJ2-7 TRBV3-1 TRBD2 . TGTGCCAGCAGCCCCTACCCGACGACTAGCGGGAGCCACTACGAGCAGTACTTC CASSPYPTTSGSHYEQYF
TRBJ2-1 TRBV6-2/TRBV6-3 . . TGTGCCAGCAGTGAGGTGGCGGGATACAATGAGCAGTCCTTC CASSEVAGYNEQSF
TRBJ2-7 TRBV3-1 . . TGTGCCGGCAGCCAGGGACCCCAGACCCACGAGCAGTACTTC CAGSQGPQTHEQYF
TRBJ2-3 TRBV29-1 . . TGCAGCGTCCCAATAGCTGGATCCACAGATACGCAGTATTTT CSVPIAGSTDTQYF
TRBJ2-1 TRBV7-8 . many TGTGCCAGCAGCACCGTAGCGAGCTCCTACAATGAGCAGTTCTTC CASSTVASSYNEQFF
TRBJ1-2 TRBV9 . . TGTGCCAGCATCGCCAGAACAGGTCTGGTTTTTGGCTACACCTTC CASIARTGLVFGYTF
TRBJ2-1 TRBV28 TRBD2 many TGTGCCAGCAGTCCCTGGGGGACTAGCGGGTTCAATGAGCAGTTCTTC CASSPWGTSGFNEQFF
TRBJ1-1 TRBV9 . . TGTGCCAGCAGCGCTTCAACAGGCACTGAAGCTTTCTTT CASSASTGTEAFF
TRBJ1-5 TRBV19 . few TGTGCCAGTAGTCGTAAGGATCAGCCCCAGCATTTT CASSRKDQPQHF
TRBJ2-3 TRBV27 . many TGTGCCAGCAGTCGGCCCGGGGACACAGATACGCAGTATTTT CASSRPGDTDTQYF
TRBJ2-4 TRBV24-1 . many TGTGCCACCAGTGATCTGCGGGACCTAGCCAAAAACATTCAGTACTTC CATSDLRDLAKNIQYF
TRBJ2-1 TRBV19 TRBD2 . TGTGCCAGTACTGCTTTAGCGGGATTAAGCAATGAGCAGTTCTTC CASTALAGLSNEQFF
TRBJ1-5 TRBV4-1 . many TGCGCCAGCAGCCAAGATCGTGTACAGGGCCCTTATAGCAATCAGCCCCAGCATTTT CASSQDRVQGPYSNQPQHF
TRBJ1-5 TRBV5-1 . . TGCGCCGGCAAGGGGGGGAGCAATCAGCCCCAGCATTTT CAGKGGSNQPQHF
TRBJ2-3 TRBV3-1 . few TGTGCCAGCAGCCTTAGTTTAAGGGGCGCGGGAGATACGCAGTATTTT CASSLSLRGAGDTQYF
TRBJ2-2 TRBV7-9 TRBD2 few TGTGCCAGCAGCTTTAAACTAGCGGGCGCTCCGAACACCGGGGAGCTGTTTTTT CASSFKLAGAPNTGELFF
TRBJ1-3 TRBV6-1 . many TGTGCCAGCAGTTCGACAGGAGGAAACACCATATATTTT CASSSTGGNTIYF
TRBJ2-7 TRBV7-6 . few TGTGCCAGCAGCTTACAATCACGTGGGAGTTCCTACGAGCAGTACTTC CASSLQSRGSSYEQYF
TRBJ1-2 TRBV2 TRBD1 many TGTGCCAGCAGTAATCGACAGGGGGAGGATCCTGGCTACACCTTC CASSNRQGEDPGYTF
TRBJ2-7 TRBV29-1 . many TGCAGCGTTGTAGTCTCCTACGAGCAGTACTTC CSVVVSYEQYF
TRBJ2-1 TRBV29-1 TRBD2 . TGCAGCGCCAGGGTACTAGCGGGCCCGTACAATGAGCAGTTCTTC CSARVLAGPYNEQFF
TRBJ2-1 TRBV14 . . TGTGCCAGCAGCCCACAACTAGGAGATGAGCAGTTCTTC CASSPQLGDEQFF
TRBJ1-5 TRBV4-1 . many TGCGCCAGCAGCCAAGTGGACTTCTTACCTTCTGGTCAGCCCCAGCATTTT CASSQVDFLPSGQPQHF
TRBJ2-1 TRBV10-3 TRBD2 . TGTGCCATCACGCCCACTAGCGAGGTACTTGGTGAGCAGTTCTTC CAITPTSEVLGEQFF
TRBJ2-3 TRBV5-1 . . TGCGCCAGCAGCTTGGTCAGTACCGCAGATACGCAGTATTTT CASSLVSTADTQYF
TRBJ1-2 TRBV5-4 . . TGTGCCAGCAGCTTGGGGACGGGAAACTATGGCTACACCTTC CASSLGTGNYGYTF
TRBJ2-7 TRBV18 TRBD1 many TGTGCCAGCTCACCTCGCACAGGGGACGTAGACGAGCAGTACTTC CASSPRTGDVDEQYF
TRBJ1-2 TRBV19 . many TGTGCCAGCACCGCGAGAGACTATGGCTACACCTTC CASTARDYGYTF
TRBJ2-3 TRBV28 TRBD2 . TGTGCCAGCAACCAACCCGGGAGGGGCACAGATACGCAGTATTTT CASNQPGRGTDTQYF
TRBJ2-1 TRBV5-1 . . TGCGCCAGCAGCTTGTATCTAGACAATGAGCAGTTCTTC CASSLYLDNEQFF
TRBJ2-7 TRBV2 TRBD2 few TGTGCCAGCAGTCCGGGACTAGCGGGAGGGCCGAGGGGGGAGCAGTACTTC CASSPGLAGGPRGEQYF
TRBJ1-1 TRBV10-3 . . TGTGCCATCAGTGAGGGAGGGGAACTGAACACTGGAGCTTTCTTT CAISEGGELNTGAFF
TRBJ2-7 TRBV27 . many TGTGCCAGCAGTTTAGGTAGAACCTACGAGCAGTACTTC CASSLGRTYEQYF
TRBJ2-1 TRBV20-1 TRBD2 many TGCAGTGCTACACCGGGACTAATTGAGCAGTTCTTC CSATPGLIEQFF
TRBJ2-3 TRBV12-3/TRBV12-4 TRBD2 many TGTGCCAGCAGACCCAGGACTAGCGGGACCACAGATACGCAGTATTTT CASRPRTSGTTDTQYF
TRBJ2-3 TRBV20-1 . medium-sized TGCAGTGCTAGAGCCCGCGGTCTACGAGGGGATACGCAGTATTTT CSARARGLRGDTQYF
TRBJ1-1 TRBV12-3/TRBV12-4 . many TGTGCCAGCAGTTTTATGACAGCCCGCACGGGTGCTTTCTTT CASSFMTARTGAFF